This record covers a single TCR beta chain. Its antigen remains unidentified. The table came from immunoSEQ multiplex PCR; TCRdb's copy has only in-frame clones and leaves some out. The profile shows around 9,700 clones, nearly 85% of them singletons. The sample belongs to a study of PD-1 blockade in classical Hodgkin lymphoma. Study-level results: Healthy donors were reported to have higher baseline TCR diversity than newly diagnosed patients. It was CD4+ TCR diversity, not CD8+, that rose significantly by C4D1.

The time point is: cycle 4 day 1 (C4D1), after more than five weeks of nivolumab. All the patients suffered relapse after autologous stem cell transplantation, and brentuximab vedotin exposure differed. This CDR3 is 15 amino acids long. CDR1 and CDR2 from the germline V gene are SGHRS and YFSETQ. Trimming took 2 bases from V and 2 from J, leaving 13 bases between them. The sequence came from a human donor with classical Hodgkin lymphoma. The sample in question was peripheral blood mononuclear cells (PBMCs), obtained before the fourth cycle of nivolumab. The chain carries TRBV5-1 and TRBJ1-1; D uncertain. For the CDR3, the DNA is TGCGCCAGCAGCTTTATCCGGGATACCAACACTGAAGCTTTCTTT. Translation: CASSFIRDTNTEAFF.